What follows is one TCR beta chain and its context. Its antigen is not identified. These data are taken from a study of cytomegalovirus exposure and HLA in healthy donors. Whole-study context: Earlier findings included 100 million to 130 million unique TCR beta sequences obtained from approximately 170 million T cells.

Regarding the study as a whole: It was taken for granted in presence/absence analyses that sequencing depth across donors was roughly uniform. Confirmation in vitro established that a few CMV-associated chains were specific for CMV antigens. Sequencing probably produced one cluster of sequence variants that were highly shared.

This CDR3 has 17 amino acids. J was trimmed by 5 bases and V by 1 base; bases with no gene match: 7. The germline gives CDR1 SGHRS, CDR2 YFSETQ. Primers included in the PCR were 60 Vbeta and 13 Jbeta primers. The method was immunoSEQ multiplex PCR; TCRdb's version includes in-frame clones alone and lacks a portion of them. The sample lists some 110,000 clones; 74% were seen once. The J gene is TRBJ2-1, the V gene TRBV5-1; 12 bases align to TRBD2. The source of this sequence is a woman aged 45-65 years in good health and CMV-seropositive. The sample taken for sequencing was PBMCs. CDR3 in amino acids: CASSLFLLAGGHNEQFF. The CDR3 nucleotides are TGCGCCAGCAGCTTGTTCTTACTAGCGGGGGGTCACAATGAGCAGTTCTTC.